Shown below are 25 T cell receptor beta chains from a single sample sequenced in a study of blood T cell repertoires in COVID-19. Data came from immunoSEQ multiplex PCR; TCRdb stores just in-frame clones and leaves some out. The sample yields some 220,000 clones, around 85% seen once. The sample taken for sequencing was peripheral blood. The receptors were sampled from a woman between 70 and 85 years old with COVID-19, enrolled during active disease.

This clone has just a few counts. This sequence joins TRBV3-1 (or the pseudogene TRBV3-2) and TRBJ2-2; no firm D call. CDR1 is LGHDT and CDR2 is YNNKEL in the germline V gene (reference sequence). V shed 0 bases and J shed 0 bases, with 17 bases lying between them. The length of the CDR3 is 19 residues. The CDR3, as DNA: TGTGCCAGCAGCCAAGATTTGGCCCAGAATTTCGCGAACACCGGGGAGCTGTTTTTT. The encoded protein is CASSQDLAQNFANTGELFF.

The V call is TRBV10-3, the J call TRBJ1-5, with TRBD1 matching 9 bases. The germline V gene has CDR1 ENHRY and CDR2 SYGVKD. CDR3 length equals 15 residues. Trimming removed 5 bases from V and 4 bases from J; junction bases left unmatched: 6. CDR3 in amino acids: CAISRSGTGNQPQHF. CDR3 DNA sequence: TGTGCCATCAGTCGCTCCGGGACAGGGAATCAGCCCCAGCATTTT.

The CDR3: CSGDLRGYGYTF. The CDR3 nucleotides read TGCAGCGGGGATCTCAGGGGCTATGGCTACACCTTC. V is TRBV29-1 and J is TRBJ1-2, with D possibly TRBD1 on 6 matching bases. The CDR3 runs 12 residues. Between the trimmed V and J ends, which lost 7 bases and 4 bases, there was a span of 13 bases. Germline CDR1 SQVTM, CDR2 ANQGSEA. Together with reference TRBV29-1 and TRBJ1-2, the CDR3 gives the full variable domain: SAVISQKPSRDICQRGTSLTIQCQVDSQVTMMFWYRQQPGQSLTLIATANQGSEATYESGFVIDKFPISRPNLTFSTLTVSNMSPEDSSIYLCSGDLRGYGYTFGSGTRLTVV.

A few counts support this clone. The gene calls are TRBV24-1 and TRBJ2-2, with D uncertain. The length of the CDR3 is 15 residues. Trimming took 1 base from V and 1 from J, leaving 6 bases between them. Germline V gene lookup returns CDR1 KGHDR and CDR2 SFDVKD. The CDR3 loop reads CATSDLTGNTGELFF. The DNA of the CDR3 is TGTGCCACCAGTGATTTAACGGGGAACACCGGGGAGCTGTTTTTT.

V gene TRBV5-4 combines with J gene TRBJ2-6, with D unresolved. There are 16 residues in the CDR3. Trimming pared 0 bases from V and 0 bases from J, leaving 7 bases between. Germline-derived CDR1 and CDR2 are SGHNT and YYREEE (reference sequence). The CDR3 is CASSLVSLSGANVLTF. Here the CDR3 DNA reads TGTGCCAGCAGCTTGGTATCCCTCTCTGGGGCCAACGTCCTGACTTTC.

The chain has TRBV7-9 and TRBJ2-1; D is perhaps TRBD2 (7 bases). Germline values: CDR1 SEHNR, CDR2 FQNEAQ (reference sequence). This CDR3 region has 15 residues. V lost 2 bases and J lost 10, with 18 bases in between. The CDR3, as DNA: TGTGCCAGCAGCTTAATTGGGGGGGCGGCGTTAGAGCAGTTCTTC. Translation: CASSLIGGAALEQFF.

This clone came up once. V and J are TRBV19 and TRBJ2-2; D unresolved. V was cut by 5 bases and J by 1 base, with 8 bases left in between. The germline V gene encodes CDR1 LNHDA and CDR2 SQIVND (reference sequence). The CDR3 runs to 14 residues. The CDR3 region has the DNA TGTGCCAGTAGTTATAGCCAGAACACCGGGGAGCTGTTTTTT. This sequence encodes CASSYSQNTGELFF.

Concerning this clone: Other DNA sequences in the same sample also yield this CDR3. The CDR3 loop is CASSLERSSYNEQFF. CDR3 bases: TGTGCCAGCAGCTTAGAGCGGAGCTCCTACAATGAGCAGTTCTTC. The chain links TRBV7-2 to TRBJ2-1; the D gene is possibly TRBD2 (5 bases). The length of the CDR3 is 15 residues. V was pared by 1 base and J by 0 bases, with 7 bases between. CDR1 and CDR2 (germline): SGHTA, FQGNSA.

V and J are TRBV7-9 and TRBJ1-2, with 12 nucleotides matching TRBD1. This CDR3 contains 15 residues. CDR1 and CDR2 (germline): SEHNR, FQNEAQ (reference sequence). V lost 5 bases and J lost 3; bases outside the gene matches: 4. CDR3 DNA sequence: TGTGCCAGCAGCGAGGGGACAGGGGGCGACTATGGCTACACCTTC. Its protein product is CASSEGTGGDYGYTF.

This sequence joins TRBV24-1 and TRBJ1-5; 9 positions match TRBD1. The V gene's germline CDR1 is KGHDR and CDR2 SFDVKD. The CDR3 runs to 14 residues. J gave up 7 bases and V 5 bases, and 5 bases lay outside the gene matches. The CDR3 spells CATSGDREGQPQHF. As DNA, the CDR3 is TGTGCCACCAGTGGGGACAGGGAGGGCCAGCCCCAGCATTTT.

This chain connects TRBV4-2 to TRBJ2-7; D gene uncertain. Germline-derived CDR1 and CDR2 are LGHNA and YNFKEQ. This CDR3 has 14 residues. Trimming shortened V by 1 base and J by 0 bases, and 7 bases separated the two germline ends. CDR3 amino acids: CASSQVRSSYEQYF. CDR3 in DNA: TGTGCCAGCAGCCAAGTGAGGAGCTCCTACGAGCAGTACTTC.

V gene TRBV5-1 combines with J gene TRBJ2-1; 8 positions match TRBD2. J lost 7 bases, V lost 2 bases, and 5 bases had no gene match. The CDR3 is 14 amino acids. From germline, CDR1 is SGHRS and CDR2 YFSETQ. In DNA, the CDR3 is TGCGCCAGCAGCTTAGGACTAGCCCTAAATGAGCAGTTCTTC. Encoded protein: CASSLGLALNEQFF.

The chain carries TRBV5-5 and TRBJ1-1, with D uncertain. Trimming removed 2 bases at V and 3 bases at J, with 8 bases between. Germline values: CDR1 SGHKS, CDR2 YYEKEE (reference sequence). This CDR3 is built from 13 residues. The CDR3 nucleotides are TGTGCCAGCAGCTTCGGGGTCTACACTGAAGCTTTCTTT. Its protein product is CASSFGVYTEAFF.

The chain employs TRBV3-1 (or the pseudogene TRBV3-2) and TRBJ2-7; no firm D call. Deletions cut 0 bases from V and 0 bases from J, with 9 bases between. Germline V CDR1 and CDR2: LGHDT, YNNKEL (reference sequence). This CDR3 is 15 amino acids long. The CDR3, as DNA: TGTGCCAGCAGCCAAGACCACGACTTCTCCTACGAGCAGTACTTC. Translated, it gives CASSQDHDFSYEQYF.

The rearrangement joins TRBV18 to TRBJ2-7; TRBD1 might be the D (6 bases). This CDR3 is 13 amino acids long. V was trimmed by 6 bases and J by 5 bases, leaving 14 bases between them. Germline CDR1 reads KGHSH; CDR2 reads LQKENI. CDR3 in amino acids: CASSRETGNEQYF. The DNA of the CDR3 is TGTGCCAGCTCCCGAGAAACAGGGAACGAGCAGTACTTC. The whole variable domain, remainder taken from reference TRBV18 and TRBJ2-7, is NAGVMQNPRHLVRRRGQEARLRCSPMKGHSHVYWYRQLPEEGLKFMVYLQKENIIDESGMPKERFSAEFPKEGPSILRIQQVVRGDSAAYFCASSRETGNEQYFGPGTRLTVT.

The DNA for the CDR3 is TGTGCCACCAGTGATCACAGGGCATCCGGAACTTTCTTT. Residues: CATSDHRASGTFF. The rearrangement links TRBV24-1 to TRBJ1-1; D might be TRBD1 (6 bases). V lost 3 bases and J 12 bases, leaving 16 bases between the germline ends. The V gene's germline CDR1 is KGHDR and CDR2 SFDVKD. This CDR3 is built from 13 residues.

V gene TRBV19 combines with J gene TRBJ1-1; 7 bases agree with TRBD1. This CDR3 has 14 amino acids. Germline trimming cut 6 bases from V and 3 bases from J; bases unmatched to any gene: 7. The V gene's germline CDR1 is LNHDA and CDR2 SQIVND (reference sequence). This chain's CDR3 is CASSWGQGDTEAFF. In DNA, the CDR3 is TGTGCCAGTAGCTGGGGGCAGGGGGACACTGAAGCTTTCTTT.

The chain links TRBV27 to TRBJ1-1; a weak D match, TRBD1 (6 bases). Deletions cut 5 bases from V and 3 bases from J, with 13 bases between. This CDR3 has 14 amino acids. CDR1 and CDR2 from the germline V gene are MNHEY and SMNVEV (reference sequence). Here the CDR3 reads CASSPPGAHTEAFF. CDR3 in DNA: TGTGCCAGCAGTCCCCCAGGGGCCCACACTGAAGCTTTCTTT.

This chain joins TRBV6-4 and TRBJ2-3; the D gene is possibly TRBD2 (5 bases). V lost 3 bases, J lost 5 bases, and 6 bases lay in between. The CDR3 totals 12 residues. CDR1 and CDR2 from the germline V gene are MRHNA and SNTAGT. The CDR3 loop reads CASSDRGDTQYF. The CDR3 DNA is TGTGCCAGCAGTGATCGGGGAGATACGCAGTATTTT.

This clone was observed once. The chain couples TRBV7-2 to TRBJ1-1; TRBD1 aligns across 7 bases. This CDR3 has 15 amino acids. Unmatched junction bases numbered 10, after V lost 4 bases and J lost 5 bases. Germline loops: CDR1 SGHTA, CDR2 FQGNSA. CDR3 in amino acids: CASSSAQGVWTEAFF. The CDR3 DNA follows: TGTGCCAGCAGCTCGGCTCAGGGGGTCTGGACTGAAGCTTTCTTT.

CDR3 residues: CASSPGQSYEQYF. The CDR3 DNA follows: TGTGCCAGCAGCCCGGGACAGTCCTACGAGCAGTACTTC. The chain couples TRBV11-3 to TRBJ2-7, with TRBD1 identical over 7 bases. The CDR3 runs to 13 residues. The trim removed 5 bases at V and 1 base at J, leaving 2 bases unmatched. Looked up from germline, CDR1 is SGHNT and CDR2 is YENEEA.

V is TRBV9 and J is TRBJ2-5; D possibly corresponds to TRBD2 (6 bases). Germline V gene lookup returns CDR1 SGDLS and CDR2 YYNGEE. This CDR3 is built from 14 residues. V lost 6 bases and J lost 1, with 13 bases in between. CDR3 bases: TGTGCCAGCAACCCCGGGGGAGGCCAAGAGACCCAGTACTTC. Protein product: CASNPGGGQETQYF.

The DNA of the CDR3 is TGTGCCAGTAGTATGTTAGGGACAGAGCTCAATCAGCCCCAGCATTTT. Its protein product is CASSMLGTELNQPQHF. V and J are TRBV19 and TRBJ1-5; 7 nucleotides align to TRBD1. CDR1 LNHDA and CDR2 SQIVND come from the germline V gene (reference sequence). The V gene end was trimmed by 3 bases and the J gene end by 3 bases; junction bases not matched to a gene: 8. This CDR3 region has 16 residues.

This clone appeared a single time. This chain uses TRBV12-5 with TRBJ2-3, with 14 bases identical to TRBD2. J gave up 6 bases and V 6 bases, and 5 bases lay outside the gene matches. Germline V lookup: CDR1 LGHNT, CDR2 FRNRAP. There are 15 residues in the CDR3. The CDR3 DNA reads TGTGCTAGTGGGACTAGCGGGAGGGCGGCGGATACGCAGTATTTT. Amino acids: CASGTSGRAADTQYF.

J is TRBJ1-1 and V is TRBV6-5; a weak D match, TRBD1 (6 bases). The V and J ends lost 8 bases and 6 bases respectively, with 10 bases between them. This CDR3 region has 11 residues. Germline V gene data show CDR1 as MNHEY and CDR2 as SVGAGI. The CDR3 here is CASGTGSEAFF. The CDR3 region has the DNA TGTGCCAGCGGAACAGGGTCTGAAGCTTTCTTT.